This T cell receptor (beta chain) emerged from a study of T cell repertoires in cytomegalovirus infection. The V and J ends lost 6 bases and 5 bases, in that order; junction bases with no gene match: 6. The CDR3 contains 14 residues. TCRdb called the reads again in MiXCR, with one record for every CDR3 protein. The sample lists about 300,000 distinct CDR3 sequences, about 9.2% occurring once. This sequence originates from a human donor in good health (CMV status not recorded). Some clones in this sample may be carry-over from other donors' samples. The source material was PBMCs. The gene calls are TRBV12-3 or TRBV12-4 and TRBJ2-2, with TRBD1 identical over 7 bases. The CDR3 nucleotides read TGTGCCAGCAGCCCGACGACAGGGACCGGGGAGCTGTTTTTT. As protein: CASSPTTGTGELFF.